Below, one T cell receptor beta chain is given with its context. Its target is unknown. The data are from a study of post-analysis software for immune sequencing data. Study-level results: When the samples were clustered directly with F measure, those that had been prepared in the same batch showed strong co-clustering. In patients, about five TRBV segments were more frequent than in controls, with TRBV5-6, TRBV5-1 and TRBV20-1 among them. Multiple sclerosis was associated with a significant reduction in normalized Chao1 diversity relative to controls.

Trimming removed 2 bases from V and 0 bases from J, with 12 bases in between. CDR3 size: 15 residues. Germline V gene sequence: CDR1 SGHKS, CDR2 YYEKEE (reference sequence). The library was made from cDNA and included unique molecular identifiers. Between about 1 and 11 million T cells gave rise to around 500,000 cDNA molecules. In TCRdb, the PCR reads were re-called with MiXCR into one record per CDR3 protein. The table has a few hundred thousand distinct CDR3 sequences, 30% to 40% seen once. The receptor comes from a girl aged 2 to 10 with multiple sclerosis. What was sequenced was blood. The chain couples TRBV5-5 to TRBJ2-7; D uncertain. CDR3 loop: CASSFQVKSSYEQYF. For the CDR3, the DNA is TGTGCCAGCAGCTTTCAGGTAAAGAGCTCCTACGAGCAGTACTTC. Supplemented by reference TRBV5-5 and TRBJ2-7, the full variable domain reads DAGVTQSPTHLIKTRGQQVTLRCSPISGHKSVSWYQQVLGQGPQFIFQYYEKEERGRGNFPDRFSARQFPNYSSELNVNALLLGDSALYLCASSFQVKSSYEQYFGPGTRLTVT.